The next 19 T cell receptor beta chains were all read from a single sample in a study of shared clonotypes between healthy human individuals. Produced via immunoSEQ multiplex PCR; TCRdb's table is partial and in-frame only. The top ten clones hold roughly 1.4% of a sample with about 1 million clones, approximately 72% of them seen once. Input material: memory CD4+ T cells sorted from blood. Subset described: CD45RA-negative fraction. These receptors all stem from a man between 18 and 29 years old in good health.

A few counts support this clone. The chain joins TRBV6-5 to TRBJ2-1; TRBD2 matches 9 bases. The CDR3 loop spans 14 amino acids. CDR1 MNHEY and CDR2 SVGAGI come from the germline V gene. V gave up 6 bases and J gave up 8 bases; unmatched junction bases: 8. In DNA form, the CDR3 reads TGTGCCAGCAGCCGAGGGCGGGGGGGGGATGAGCAGTTCTTC. This sequence encodes CASSRGRGGDEQFF.

There are a few counts of this clone. Written as DNA, the CDR3 is TGTGCCTGGAGTGTAGGGTATGAAAGGACTGAAGCTTTCTTT. Translated: CAWSVGYERTEAFF. This chain uses TRBV30 with TRBJ1-1; D is uncertain. The length of the CDR3 is 14 residues. In germline, CDR1 is GTSNPN, CDR2 SVGIG (reference sequence). The V end was cut by 0 bases, the J end by 5 bases, with 13 bases between.

This chain connects TRBV11-2 to TRBJ2-1; D uncertain. Germline CDR1 is SGHAT and CDR2 is FQNNGV. The CDR3 consists of 16 residues. The ends were cut back, 2 bases at V and 0 bases at J, with 11 bases in the middle. The chain's CDR3 is CASSLRSTGSYNEQFF. CDR3 DNA: TGTGCCAGCAGCTTAAGGTCAACGGGCTCCTACAATGAGCAGTTCTTC.

The gene calls are TRBV18 and TRBJ2-3; 9 positions agree with TRBD2. The CDR3 contains 16 residues. With V trimmed by 3 bases and J by 5 bases, 9 bases remained unmatched. Germline V gene lookup returns CDR1 KGHSH and CDR2 LQKENI. The CDR3 sequence: CASSPRGGGAKDTQYF. The CDR3 nucleotides read TGTGCCAGCTCACCGCGCGGCGGGGGGGCGAAAGATACGCAGTATTTT.

The J gene is TRBJ2-1, the V gene TRBV10-3; D is perhaps TRBD1 (5 bases). The V end lost 2 bases, the J end lost 5 bases, and 7 bases lay between the germline ends. CDR1 is ENHRY and CDR2 is SYGVKD in the germline V gene. This CDR3 is 13 amino acids long. The CDR3 spells CAISEVTDNEQFF. The CDR3 bases are TGTGCCATCAGTGAGGTGACAGACAATGAGCAGTTCTTC.

This chain links TRBV18 with TRBJ1-1, with D possibly TRBD1 on 6 matching bases. The CDR3 length is 15 residues. V was clipped by 6 bases and J by 4 bases, with 18 bases between them. Looked up from germline, CDR1 is KGHSH and CDR2 is LQKENI. The CDR3 bases are TGTGCCAGCTCTACCGCCGCGGGGGCGGGCACTGAAGCTTTCTTT. Protein: CASSTAAGAGTEAFF.

This clone was observed a single time. This likely came from a read error, as a far larger clone is one base away. The chain links TRBV7-2 to TRBJ2-7; TRBD2 is a possible D gene (6 bases). This CDR3 has 12 amino acids. Trimming shortened V by 5 bases and J by 3 bases, and 8 bases separated the two germline ends. Germline values: CDR1 SGHTA, CDR2 FQGNSA. The CDR3 nucleotides are TGTGCCAGCAGCCGGGACTTCTACGAGCAGTACTTC. It yields the protein CASSRDFYEQYF.

The chain has TRBV5-1 and TRBJ1-1; possibly TRBD1 for D (5 bases). CDR3 length: 17 residues. Trimming stripped 0 bases from V and 0 bases from J, with 15 bases between. Per the germline V gene, CDR1 is SGHRS and CDR2 is YFSETQ. CDR3 bases: TGCGCCAGCAGCTTGGCAGGGTTACCCCCCATGAACACTGAAGCTTTCTTT. This gives the protein CASSLAGLPPMNTEAFF.

Details on this clone: Other DNA sequences in the same sample also yield this CDR3. The rearrangement joins TRBV5-4 to TRBJ2-3; unclear D gene. The germline V gene encodes CDR1 SGHNT and CDR2 YYREEE (reference sequence). The V and J ends lost 5 bases and 3 bases respectively, with 10 bases between them. The CDR3 has 13 residues. The CDR3 is CASSSSGTDTQYF. The CDR3, as DNA: TGTGCCAGCAGTTCGTCAGGAACAGATACGCAGTATTTT.

The genes are TRBV6-1 and TRBJ1-4; D ambiguous. V was clipped by 4 bases and J by 5 bases, with 11 bases between them. CDR3 length: 14 amino acids. In germline, CDR1 is MNHNS, CDR2 SASEGT. The CDR3 nucleotides are TGTGCCAGCAGTGGAGGAACGATCAATGAAAAACTGTTTTTT. This encodes CASSGGTINEKLFF.

This clone appeared a few times. This chain links TRBV27 with TRBJ2-7, with 8 bases fitting TRBD2. The CDR3 consists of 16 residues. CDR1 is MNHEY, CDR2 SMNVEV, per germline (reference sequence). Trimming removed 0 bases from V and 2 bases from J; junction bases left unmatched: 6. CDR3: CASSLSLTSGPYEQYF. The CDR3 DNA is TGTGCCAGCAGTTTATCGTTAACTAGCGGCCCCTACGAGCAGTACTTC.

The chain has TRBV19 and TRBJ1-6; D possibly corresponds to TRBD1 (5 bases). The CDR3 runs 17 residues. Trimming took off 5 bases at V and 0 bases at J, with 14 bases between the two ends. The germline V gene encodes CDR1 LNHDA and CDR2 SQIVND (reference sequence). The CDR3 here is CASSGGDLSSYNSPLHF. DNA for the CDR3: TGTGCCAGTAGTGGAGGGGACCTAAGCTCCTATAATTCACCCCTCCACTTT. Drawing the rest from reference TRBV19 and TRBJ1-6, the complete variable domain is DGGITQSPKYLFRKEGQNVTLSCEQNLNHDAMYWYRQDPGQGLRLIYYSQIVNDFQKGDIAEGYSVSREKKESFPLTVTSAQKNPTAFYLCASSGGDLSSYNSPLHFGNGTRLTVT.

The chain is built from TRBV18 and TRBJ2-7, with D possibly being TRBD2 (6 bases). The germline V gene has CDR1 KGHSH and CDR2 LQKENI. The CDR3 consists of 16 residues. Trimming took 4 bases from V and 6 from J, leaving 22 bases between them. The CDR3 coding sequence is TGTGCCAGCTCACTCAAAGAAGCGGGTTACGCTGGCGAGCAGTACTTC. Its translation is CASSLKEAGYAGEQYF.

Turning to this clone: The same CDR3 can be traced to other DNA sequences in this sample. This sequence joins TRBV27 and TRBJ1-6, with 8 positions matching TRBD1. The CDR3 is made up of 13 amino acids. The J segment lost 10 bases and the V segment lost 8 bases, leaving 7 bases of the junction unmatched. The germline V gene has CDR1 MNHEY and CDR2 SMNVEV (reference sequence). The DNA of the CDR3 is TGTGCCAGCCGAGGACAGGGCGGCTCACCCCTCCACTTT. Encoded protein: CASRGQGGSPLHF.

This clone was counted a single time. The rearrangement uses TRBV12-5 and TRBJ2-3; a possible D gene is TRBD1 (6 bases). Germline CDR1 reads LGHNT; CDR2 reads FRNRAP. The CDR3 consists of 14 residues. V was trimmed by 4 bases and J by 4 bases, leaving 12 bases between them. The CDR3 coding sequence is TGTGCTAGTGGTTCGAACAGGGCCCCAGATACGCAGTATTTT. Translation: CASGSNRAPDTQYF.

The V call is TRBV6-5, the J call TRBJ1-6, with TRBD1 matching over 7 bases. The V gene end was trimmed by 7 bases and the J gene end by 5 bases; junction bases not matched to a gene: 8. The CDR3 extends over 15 amino acids. Germline V lookup: CDR1 MNHEY, CDR2 SVGAGI. For the CDR3, the DNA is TGTGCCAGCACGATACCGACAGGGAATAATTCACCCCTCCACTTT. The encoded protein is CASTIPTGNNSPLHF.

The gene calls are TRBV7-9 and TRBJ2-7; D perhaps matches TRBD1 (6 bases). V was pared by 1 base and J by 3 bases, with 10 bases between. CDR1 is SEHNR and CDR2 is FQNEAQ in the germline V gene (reference sequence). The CDR3 spans 14 residues. DNA of the CDR3: TGTGCCAGCAGCTTAGTGGGGGCGAGCTACGAGCAGTACTTC. Translation: CASSLVGASYEQYF.

The chain joins TRBV7-6 to TRBJ1-2; no firm D call. This CDR3 is built from 15 residues. Trimming removed 4 bases from V and 6 bases from J, with 18 bases in between. CDR1 SGHVS and CDR2 FNYEAQ come from the germline V gene. The CDR3 here is CASSYLGNGYDGYTF. In nucleotides, the CDR3 is TGTGCCAGCAGCTACCTCGGAAATGGCTATGATGGCTACACCTTC.

V is TRBV7-9 and J is TRBJ2-6; 8 nucleotides line up with TRBD1. This CDR3 region has 19 residues. The V and J ends lost 0 bases and 0 bases, in that order; junction bases with no gene match: 7. Germline V gene lookup returns CDR1 SEHNR and CDR2 FQNEAQ (reference sequence). The chain's CDR3 is CASSLAGRGLLSGANVLTF. CDR3 coding DNA: TGTGCCAGCAGCTTAGCCGGCAGGGGGCTGCTCTCTGGGGCCAACGTCCTGACTTTC.